Here is one T cell receptor (beta chain) with its context. These data originate in a study of T cells after posttransplantation cyclophosphamide. The CDR3 loop spans 13 amino acids. Germline trimming cut 10 bases from V and 2 bases from J; bases unmatched to any gene: 5. Germline CDR1 and CDR2: LNHDA and SQIVND (reference sequence). TCRdb's copy holds only in-frame clones and misses some; the assay was immunoSEQ multiplex PCR. The sample has just over 65,000 clones, over 85% seen once. This sequence was found in a woman aged 25 to 45 in good health and a related stem cell transplant donor. The rearrangement uses TRBV19 and TRBJ1-5; TRBD1 agrees at 7 bases. The sequencing sample was made of PBMCs. CDR3 DNA: TGTGCCACGGCTGGACAGGGCAATCAGCCCCAGCATTTT. As protein: CATAGQGNQPQHF. The whole variable domain, remainder taken from reference TRBV19 and TRBJ1-5, is DGGITQSPKYLFRKEGQNVTLSCEQNLNHDAMYWYRQDPGQGLRLIYYSQIVNDFQKGDIAEGYSVSREKKESFPLTVTSAQKNPTAFYLCATAGQGNQPQHFGDGTRLSIL.